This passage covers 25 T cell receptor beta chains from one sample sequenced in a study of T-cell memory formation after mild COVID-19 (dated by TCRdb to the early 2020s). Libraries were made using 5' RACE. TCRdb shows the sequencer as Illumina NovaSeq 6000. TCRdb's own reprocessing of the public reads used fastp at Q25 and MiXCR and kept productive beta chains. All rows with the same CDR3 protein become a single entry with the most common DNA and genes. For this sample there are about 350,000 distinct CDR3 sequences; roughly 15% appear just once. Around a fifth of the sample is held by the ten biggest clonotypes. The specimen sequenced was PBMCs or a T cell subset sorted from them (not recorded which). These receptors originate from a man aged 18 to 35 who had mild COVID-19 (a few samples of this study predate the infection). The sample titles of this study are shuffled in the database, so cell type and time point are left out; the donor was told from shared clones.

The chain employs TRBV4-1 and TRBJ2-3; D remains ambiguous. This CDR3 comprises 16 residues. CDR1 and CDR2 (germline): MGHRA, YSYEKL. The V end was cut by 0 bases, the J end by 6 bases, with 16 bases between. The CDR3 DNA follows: TGCGCCAGCAGCCAAGACATGGAAGTCCCGCGGGATACGCAGTATTTT. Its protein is CASSQDMEVPRDTQYF.

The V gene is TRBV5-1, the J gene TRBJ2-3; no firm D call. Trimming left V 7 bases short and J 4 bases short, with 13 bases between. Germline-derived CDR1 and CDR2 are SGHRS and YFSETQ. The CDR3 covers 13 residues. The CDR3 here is CASYVGVADTQYF. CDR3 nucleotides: TGCGCCAGCTATGTGGGTGTCGCAGATACGCAGTATTTT.

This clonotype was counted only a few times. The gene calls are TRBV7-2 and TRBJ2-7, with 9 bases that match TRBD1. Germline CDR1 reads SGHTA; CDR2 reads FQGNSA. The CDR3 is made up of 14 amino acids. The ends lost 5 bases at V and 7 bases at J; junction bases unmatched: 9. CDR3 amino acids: CASSTQGASEEQYF. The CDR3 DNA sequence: TGTGCCAGCAGCACACAGGGGGCGTCGGAGGAGCAGTACTTC.

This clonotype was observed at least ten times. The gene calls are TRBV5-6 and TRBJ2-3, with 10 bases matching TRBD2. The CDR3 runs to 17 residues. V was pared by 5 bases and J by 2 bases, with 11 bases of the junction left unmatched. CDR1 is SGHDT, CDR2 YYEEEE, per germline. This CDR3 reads CASRGVGSGGYTDTQYF. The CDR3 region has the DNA TGTGCCAGCAGAGGTGTGGGTAGCGGGGGGTACACAGATACGCAGTATTTT.

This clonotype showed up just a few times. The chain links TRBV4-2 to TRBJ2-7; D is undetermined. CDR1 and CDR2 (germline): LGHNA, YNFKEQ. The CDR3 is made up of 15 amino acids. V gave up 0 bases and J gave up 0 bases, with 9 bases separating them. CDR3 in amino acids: CASSQDVLTSYEQYV. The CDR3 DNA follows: TGTGCCAGCAGCCAAGACGTCCTGACCTCCTACGAGCAGTACGTC.

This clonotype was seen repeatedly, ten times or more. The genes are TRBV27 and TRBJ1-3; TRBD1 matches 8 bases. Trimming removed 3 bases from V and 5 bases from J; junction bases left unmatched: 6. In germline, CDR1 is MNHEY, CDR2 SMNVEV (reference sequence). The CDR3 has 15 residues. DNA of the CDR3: TGTGCCAGCAGTTTTTCCGGACAGGGTCGAAACACCATATATTTT. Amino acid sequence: CASSFSGQGRNTIYF.

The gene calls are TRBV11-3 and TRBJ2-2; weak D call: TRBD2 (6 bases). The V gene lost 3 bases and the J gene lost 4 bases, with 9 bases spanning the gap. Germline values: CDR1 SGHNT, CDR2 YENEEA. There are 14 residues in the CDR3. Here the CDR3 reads CASSFGGPTGELFF. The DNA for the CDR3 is TGTGCCAGCAGCTTCGGGGGACCCACCGGGGAGCTGTTTTTT. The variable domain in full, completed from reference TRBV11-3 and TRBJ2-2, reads EAGVVQSPRYKIIEKKQPVAFWCNPISGHNTLYWYLQNLGQGPELLIRYENEEAVDDSQLPKDRFSAERLKGVDSTLKIQPAELGDSAVYLCASSFGGPTGELFFGEGSRLTVL.

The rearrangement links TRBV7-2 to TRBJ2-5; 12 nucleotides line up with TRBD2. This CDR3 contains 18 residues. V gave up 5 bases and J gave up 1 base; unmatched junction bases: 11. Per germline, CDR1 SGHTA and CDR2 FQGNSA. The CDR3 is CASSLGLAGSPFQETQYF. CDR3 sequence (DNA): TGTGCCAGCAGCCTCGGACTAGCGGGGTCCCCCTTCCAAGAGACCCAGTACTTC. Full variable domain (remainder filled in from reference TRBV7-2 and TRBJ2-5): GAGVSQSPSNKVTEKGKDVELRCDPISGHTALYWYRQSLGQGLEFLIYFQGNSAPDKSGLPSDRFSAERTGGSVSTLTIQRTQQEDSAVYLCASSLGLAGSPFQETQYFGPGTRLLVL.

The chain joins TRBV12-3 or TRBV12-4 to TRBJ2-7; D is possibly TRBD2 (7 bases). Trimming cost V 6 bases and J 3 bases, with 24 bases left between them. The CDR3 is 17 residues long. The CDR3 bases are TGTGCCAGCAGGCCACAAGGGGGGGGGACGGCACACTACGAGCAGTACTTC. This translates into CASRPQGGGTAHYEQYF.

CDR3 region: CASSQSRGHQETQYF. DNA of the CDR3: TGCGCCAGCAGCCAATCCCGAGGGCACCAAGAGACCCAGTACTTC. This chain uses TRBV4-1 with TRBJ2-5, with a weak D call TRBD2 (5 bases). This CDR3 has 15 residues. Germline CDR1 and CDR2: MGHRA and YSYEKL. The germline V and J ends were trimmed by 2 bases and 0 bases, with 10 bases remaining between them.

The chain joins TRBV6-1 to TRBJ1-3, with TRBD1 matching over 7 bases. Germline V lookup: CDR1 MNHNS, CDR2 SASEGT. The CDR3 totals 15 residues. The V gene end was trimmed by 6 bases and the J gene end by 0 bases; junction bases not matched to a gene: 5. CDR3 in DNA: TGTGCCAGCAGGGCCGGGACAGCCTCTGGAAACACCATATATTTT. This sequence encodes CASRAGTASGNTIYF.

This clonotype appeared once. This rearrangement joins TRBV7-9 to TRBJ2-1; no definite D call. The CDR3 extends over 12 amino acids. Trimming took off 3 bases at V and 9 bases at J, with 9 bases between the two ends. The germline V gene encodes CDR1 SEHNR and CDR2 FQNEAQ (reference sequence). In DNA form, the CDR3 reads TGTGCCAGCAGCTTGGAGAAGGGTGAGCAGTTCTTC. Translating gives CASSLEKGEQFF.

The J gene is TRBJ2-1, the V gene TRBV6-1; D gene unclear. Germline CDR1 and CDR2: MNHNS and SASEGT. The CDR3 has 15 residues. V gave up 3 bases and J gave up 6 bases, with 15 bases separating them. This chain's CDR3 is CASSDRARSGNEQFF. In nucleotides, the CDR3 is TGTGCCAGCAGTGATAGGGCCAGGTCTGGCAATGAGCAGTTCTTC.

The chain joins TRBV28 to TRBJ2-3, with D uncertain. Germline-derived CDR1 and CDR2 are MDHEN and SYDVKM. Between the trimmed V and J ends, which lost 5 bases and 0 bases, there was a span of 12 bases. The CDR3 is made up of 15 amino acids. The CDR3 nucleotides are TGTGCCAGCAGTCGCCCCAGAGCGAGCACAGATACGCAGTATTTT. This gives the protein CASSRPRASTDTQYF.

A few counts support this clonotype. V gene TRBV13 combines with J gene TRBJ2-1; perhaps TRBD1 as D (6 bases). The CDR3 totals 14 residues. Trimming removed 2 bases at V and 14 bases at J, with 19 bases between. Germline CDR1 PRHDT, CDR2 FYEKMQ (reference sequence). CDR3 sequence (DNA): TGTGCCAGCAGCTTACCAAGCAGGGGCGCGCCTAAGTTCTTC. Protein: CASSLPSRGAPKFF.

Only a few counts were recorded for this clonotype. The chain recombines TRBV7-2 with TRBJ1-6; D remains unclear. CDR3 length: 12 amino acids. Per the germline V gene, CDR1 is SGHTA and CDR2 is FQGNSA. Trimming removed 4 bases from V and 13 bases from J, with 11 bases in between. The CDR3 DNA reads TGTGCCAGCAGCTCGACTGATGCGCCCCTCCACTTT. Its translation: CASSSTDAPLHF.

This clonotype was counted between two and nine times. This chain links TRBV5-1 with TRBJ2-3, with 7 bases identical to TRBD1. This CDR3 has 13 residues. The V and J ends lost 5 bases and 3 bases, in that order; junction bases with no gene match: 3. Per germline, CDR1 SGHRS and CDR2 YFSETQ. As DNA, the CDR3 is TGCGCCAGCAGGAGGGGACAGACAGATACGCAGTATTTT. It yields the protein CASRRGQTDTQYF. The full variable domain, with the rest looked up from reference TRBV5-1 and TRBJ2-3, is KAGVTQTPRYLIKTRGQQVTLSCSPISGHRSVSWYQQTPGQGLQFLFEYFSETQRNKGNFPGRFSGRQFSNSRSEMNVSTLELGDSALYLCASRRGQTDTQYFGPGTRLTVL.

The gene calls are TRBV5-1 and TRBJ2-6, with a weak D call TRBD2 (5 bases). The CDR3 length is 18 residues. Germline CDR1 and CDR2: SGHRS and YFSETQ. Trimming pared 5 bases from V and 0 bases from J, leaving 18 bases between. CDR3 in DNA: TGCGCCAGCAGAGCGACGACGGGGTATGGCTCTGGGGCCAACGTCCTGACTTTC. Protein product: CASRATTGYGSGANVLTF.

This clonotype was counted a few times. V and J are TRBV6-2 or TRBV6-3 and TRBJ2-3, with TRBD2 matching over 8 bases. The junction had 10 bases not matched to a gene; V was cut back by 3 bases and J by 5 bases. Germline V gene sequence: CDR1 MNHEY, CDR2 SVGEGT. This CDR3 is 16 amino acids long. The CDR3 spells CASSYTAGAGKDTQYF. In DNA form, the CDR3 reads TGTGCCAGCAGTTATACAGCGGGGGCCGGGAAAGATACGCAGTATTTT.

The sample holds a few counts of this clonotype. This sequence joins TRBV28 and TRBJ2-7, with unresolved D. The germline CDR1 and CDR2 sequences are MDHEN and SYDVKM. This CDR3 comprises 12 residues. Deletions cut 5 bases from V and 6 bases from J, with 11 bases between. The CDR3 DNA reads TGTGCCAGCAGTGATGTGAGAACCGAGCAGTACGTC. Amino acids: CASSDVRTEQYV.

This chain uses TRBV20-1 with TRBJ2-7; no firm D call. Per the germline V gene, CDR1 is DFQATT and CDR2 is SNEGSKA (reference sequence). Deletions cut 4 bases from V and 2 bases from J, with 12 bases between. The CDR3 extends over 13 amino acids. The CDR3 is CSATPGSTYEQYF. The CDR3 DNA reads TGCAGTGCTACCCCCGGGTCCACCTACGAGCAGTACTTC.

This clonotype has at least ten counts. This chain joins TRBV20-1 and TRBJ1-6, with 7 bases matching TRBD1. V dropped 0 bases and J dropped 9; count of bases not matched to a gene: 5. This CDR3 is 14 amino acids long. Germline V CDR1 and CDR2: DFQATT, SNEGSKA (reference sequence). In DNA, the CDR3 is TGCAGTGCTAGAGATGACAGGGAGGCTTCACCCCTCCACTTT. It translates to CSARDDREASPLHF.

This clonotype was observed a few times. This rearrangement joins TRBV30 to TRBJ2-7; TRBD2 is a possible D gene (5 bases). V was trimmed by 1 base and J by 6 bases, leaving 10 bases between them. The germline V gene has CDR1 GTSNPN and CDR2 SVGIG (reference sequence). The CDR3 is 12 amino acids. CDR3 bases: TGTGCCTGGAGTGAGCCCCGGGGCGAGCAGTACTTC. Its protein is CAWSEPRGEQYF.

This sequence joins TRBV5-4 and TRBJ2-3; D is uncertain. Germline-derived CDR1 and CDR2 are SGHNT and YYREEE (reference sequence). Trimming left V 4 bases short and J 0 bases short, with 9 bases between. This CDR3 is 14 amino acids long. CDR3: CASSPPDSTDTQYF. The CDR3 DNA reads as TGTGCCAGCAGCCCCCCGGACAGCACAGATACGCAGTATTTT.

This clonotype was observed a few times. The CDR3 spells CASSVLQSSNEQFF. CDR3 DNA: TGTGCCAGCAGTGTATTACAGAGCTCCAATGAGCAGTTCTTC. The chain uses TRBV6-4 and TRBJ2-1; D is uncertain. CDR1 is MRHNA, CDR2 SNTAGT, per germline. Between the trimmed V and J ends, which lost 4 bases and 6 bases, there was a span of 13 bases. There are 14 residues in the CDR3.